This T cell receptor (beta chain) was sequenced for a study of blood T cell repertoires in COVID-19. Study-level background: Spain, Italy and the United States supplied samples that represented acute and convalescent COVID-19.

Authors' processing steps: Estimated nucleated cell counts came from reference gene primer amplification. Sequencing used immunoSEQ multiplex PCR; TCRdb keeps in-frame clones, though not all of them. D and trimming were read from the DNA, whereas the V and J calls and clone size are those reported in that table. Altogether about 80,000 clones are present, 82% being singletons, with the ten largest covering around 9.3%. The germline CDR1 and CDR2 sequences are KGHSH and LQKENI. The CDR3 spans 15 residues. V was shortened by 4 bases and J by 3 bases, with 10 bases between the two germline ends. Sequencing was carried out using peripheral blood. The chain links TRBV18 to TRBJ1-6, with D maybe TRBD1 (5 bases). The TCR was taken from a man aged 55 to 70 with acute or convalescent COVID-19. DNA of the CDR3: TGTGCCAGCTCACAGGGTGACAGCTATAATTCACCCCTCCACTTT. Protein sequence: CASSQGDSYNSPLHF.